One and the same sample provided the 7 T cell receptor beta chains below, sequenced in a study of cytomegalovirus exposure and HLA in healthy donors listed by TCRdb under 2017. Libraries were made using the immunoSEQ multiplex PCR assay. A mixture of 60 forward primers for TCR Vbeta segments and 13 reverse primers for TCR Jbeta segments was used in the multiplex PCR. The clones in this table, taken by TCRdb from immuneACCESS, are in-frame only. Not every clone is retained; where verified, under half of the shortfall comes from an unresolved V gene, and the cause of the rest is unknown. This sample lists 35,000 to 45,000 clones; almost 70% were detected once. 6.5% of the sample comes from the top ten. Sequencing was performed on PBMCs. These TCRs come from a man aged 25 to 40 in good health and CMV-seronegative.

The rearrangement joins TRBV6-1 to TRBJ2-1, with 9 bases matching TRBD1. Germline values: CDR1 MNHNS, CDR2 SASEGT. The CDR3 has 15 amino acids. Trimming at V came to 5 bases and at J to 3 bases, leaving 5 bases not matched to a gene. CDR3 sequence reads: CASSKQGAFYNEQFF. CDR3 sequence (DNA): TGTGCCAGCAGTAAACAGGGGGCCTTCTACAATGAGCAGTTCTTC.

CDR3 region: CASSQDSYQPQHF. The CDR3 DNA reads TGTGCCAGCAGCCAGGACAGTTATCAGCCCCAGCATTTT. The chain combines TRBV4-2 with TRBJ1-5; a weak D match, TRBD1 (6 bases). This CDR3 is 13 amino acids long. Trimming pared 3 bases from V and 5 bases from J, leaving 8 bases between. Germline-derived CDR1 and CDR2 are LGHNA and YNFKEQ.

V gene TRBV7-2 combines with J gene TRBJ1-4; D possibly corresponds to TRBD1 (5 bases). Germline V gene data show CDR1 as SGHTA and CDR2 as FQGNSA. Trimming pared 3 bases from V and 0 bases from J, leaving 5 bases between. This CDR3 spans 14 amino acids. CDR3 DNA: TGTGCCAGCAGCTTCAGGGCAACTAATGAAAAACTGTTTTTT. Translating it yields CASSFRATNEKLFF.

The chain is built from TRBV29-1 and TRBJ2-7; TRBD2 matches at 7 bases. Germline loops: CDR1 SQVTM, CDR2 ANQGSEA. There are 13 residues in the CDR3. V shed 4 bases, J shed 5 bases, and the junction held 8 bases outside the gene matches. The CDR3: CSVGEGFGNEQYF. DNA for the CDR3: TGCAGCGTTGGGGAGGGGTTTGGGAACGAGCAGTACTTC.

This chain uses TRBV18 with TRBJ2-7; 7 positions agree with TRBD1. The CDR3 has 14 residues. V was clipped by 2 bases and J by 3 bases; unmatched bases: 4. The germline CDR1 and CDR2 sequences are KGHSH and LQKENI. CDR3 bases: TGTGCCAGCTCACCAACTGGGACAGTCTACGAGCAGTACTTC. Encoded protein: CASSPTGTVYEQYF.

The gene calls are TRBV10-3 and TRBJ2-3, with D possibly matching TRBD1 (5 bases). The CDR3 runs to 13 residues. V dropped 8 bases and J dropped 2 bases, with 11 bases sitting between them. Germline values: CDR1 ENHRY, CDR2 SYGVKD. CDR3 amino acids: CAIRSGATDTQYF. In nucleotides, the CDR3 is TGTGCCATCCGTTCTGGGGCCACAGATACGCAGTATTTT.

The rearrangement joins TRBV6-5 to TRBJ1-3; D unresolved. This CDR3 has 16 residues. Germline CDR1 reads MNHEY; CDR2 reads SVGAGI. Trimming shortened V by 0 bases and J by 0 bases, and 9 bases separated the two germline ends. The CDR3 nucleotides read TGTGCCAGCAGTTACTCGAACAGCCCCTCTGGAAACACCATATATTTT. It encodes CASSYSNSPSGNTIYF.